This TCR beta chain is from a study of blood T cell repertoires in COVID-19. Study-wide background: Samples representing acute and convalescent COVID-19 were sourced from the United States, Italy and Spain. Sample material is recorded as cDNA or gDNA derived from T cells, B-cell-depleted T cells, or PBMCs.

Original analysis: Nucleated cell counts were estimated from reference gene primer amplification. TCRdb keeps only in-frame clones here, not all; method: immunoSEQ multiplex PCR. The V and J calls and clone size are taken from that table; D and trimming were inferred from the DNA. The sample lists approximately 170,000 clones, around four fifths occurring once. V was pared by 2 bases and J by 4 bases, with 14 bases between. Per the germline V gene, CDR1 is GTSNPN and CDR2 is SVGIG (reference sequence). The length of the CDR3 is 14 residues. The chain combines TRBV30 with TRBJ1-2; D is perhaps TRBD1 (5 bases). The sample was peripheral blood. The clonotype was recovered from a woman of 80 years or more with acute or convalescent COVID-19. The CDR3 DNA sequence: TGTGCCTGGAGTCCGGGGGGGACTATCTATGGCTACACCTTC. Protein product: CAWSPGGTIYGYTF.